Each of the 23 T cell receptor beta chains below was sequenced from the same sample in a study of blood T cell repertoires in COVID-19. The data were produced by immunoSEQ multiplex PCR, yet TCRdb's version contains in-frame clones alone and is incomplete. The table includes about 250,000 clones, about 91% detected once. The source material was peripheral blood. The origin of the receptors is a woman aged 30 to 39 with COVID-19, enrolled during active disease.

The rearrangement joins TRBV14 to TRBJ2-5, with a weak D call TRBD1 (6 bases). Germline V gene lookup returns CDR1 SGHDN and CDR2 FVKESK. This CDR3 has 15 residues. Trimming pared 11 bases from V and 4 bases from J, leaving 23 bases between. CDR3 DNA sequence: TGTGCCGCTCCGGCAGGGGCCCTGGAGAGAGAGACCCAGTACTTC. Encoded protein: CAAPAGALERETQYF.

This chain joins TRBV27 and TRBJ1-5, with D tentatively TRBD1 (5 bases). Germline lookup yields CDR1 MNHEY and CDR2 SMNVEV (reference sequence). V was pared by 2 bases and J by 3 bases, with 5 bases between. The CDR3 spans 13 residues. The CDR3 loop reads CASSLGANQPQHF. DNA of the CDR3: TGTGCCAGCAGTTTAGGGGCCAATCAGCCCCAGCATTTT.

The V and J genes are TRBV18 and TRBJ2-2; D gene ambiguous. Trimming shortened V by 0 bases and J by 0 bases, and 8 bases separated the two germline ends. This CDR3 is built from 16 residues. CDR1 is KGHSH, CDR2 LQKENI, per germline. CDR3 amino acids: CASSPPNVANTGELFF. CDR3 in DNA: TGTGCCAGCTCACCACCTAACGTAGCGAACACCGGGGAGCTGTTTTTT.

The V and J genes are TRBV28 and TRBJ2-7; 8 bases line up with TRBD1. The CDR3 runs 14 residues. Losses at the gene ends were 6 bases for V and 7 bases for J; bases not matched to a gene: 11. Germline CDR1 is MDHEN and CDR2 is SYDVKM. The CDR3 DNA is TGTGCCAGCAGCTTCGGACAGGGAAGGGGTGAGCAGTACTTC. Protein product: CASSFGQGRGEQYF. Supplemented by reference TRBV28 and TRBJ2-7, the full variable domain reads DVKVTQSSRYLVKRTGEKVFLECVQDMDHENMFWYRQDPGLGLRLIYFSYDVKMKEKGDIPEGYSVSREKKERFSLILESASTNQTSMYLCASSFGQGRGEQYFGPGTRLTVT.

The chain has TRBV15 and TRBJ1-2, with D maybe TRBD1 (5 bases). Germline V CDR1 and CDR2: LNHNV, YYDKDF (reference sequence). The V end lost 1 base, the J end lost 6 bases, and 6 bases lay between the germline ends. The CDR3 consists of 12 residues. CDR3 residues: CATSRAGDGYTF. The CDR3 coding sequence is TGTGCCACCAGCAGAGCGGGGGATGGCTACACCTTC.

This clone is a singleton in its sample. The rearrangement links TRBV5-4 to TRBJ2-1; 9 positions match TRBD2. J lost 6 bases, V lost 3 bases, and 16 bases had no gene match. Germline V CDR1 and CDR2: SGHNT, YYREEE (reference sequence). The CDR3 spans 18 residues. Here the CDR3 DNA reads TGTGCCAGCAGCTCCCCACATAGATTAGCGGGAGAGGGCAATGAGCAGTTCTTC. This encodes CASSSPHRLAGEGNEQFF. Full variable domain (remainder filled in from reference TRBV5-4 and TRBJ2-1): ETGVTQSPTHLIKTRGQQVTLRCSSQSGHNTVSWYQQALGQGPQFIFQYYREEENGRGNFPPRFSGLQFPNYSSELNVNALELDDSALYLCASSSPHRLAGEGNEQFFGPGTRLTVL.

This clone appeared a single time. CDR3: CASSQVGRGSNQPQHF. CDR3 bases: TGTGCCAGCAGCCAAGTTGGCCGGGGGAGCAATCAGCCCCAGCATTTT. The chain uses TRBV4-2 and TRBJ1-5; possibly TRBD1 for D (5 bases). The germline V gene has CDR1 LGHNA and CDR2 YNFKEQ. The CDR3 length is 16 residues. Trimming pared 1 base from V and 1 base from J, leaving 11 bases between.

The gene calls are TRBV11-3 and TRBJ2-2, with D possibly matching TRBD1 (8 bases). The CDR3 extends over 17 amino acids. The germline V and J ends were trimmed by 1 base and 3 bases, with 15 bases remaining between them. CDR1 and CDR2 from the germline V gene are SGHNT and YENEEA. The CDR3 nucleotides are TGTGCCAGCAGCTTAGTCGGACAGGGAGGGGACACCGGGGAGCTGTTTTTT. Translating it yields CASSLVGQGGDTGELFF. The variable domain in full, completed from reference TRBV11-3 and TRBJ2-2, reads EAGVVQSPRYKIIEKKQPVAFWCNPISGHNTLYWYLQNLGQGPELLIRYENEEAVDDSQLPKDRFSAERLKGVDSTLKIQPAELGDSAVYLCASSLVGQGGDTGELFFGEGSRLTVL.

This chain uses TRBV19 with TRBJ1-1; the D is unclear. V lost 4 bases to trimming and J lost 1 base, with 4 bases between them. The CDR3 is 12 amino acids. In germline, CDR1 is LNHDA, CDR2 SQIVND (reference sequence). CDR3 sequence (DNA): TGTGCCAGTAGTACAGGGAACACTGAAGCTTTCTTT. It codes for CASSTGNTEAFF.

The rearrangement joins TRBV29-1 to TRBJ1-2; TRBD1 agrees at 7 bases. Germline V gene lookup returns CDR1 SQVTM and CDR2 ANQGSEA. CDR3 length: 16 residues. The trim removed 0 bases at V and 5 bases at J, leaving 12 bases unmatched. CDR3 sequence (DNA): TGCAGCGTTGAAGACCGACAGCCCGGGACAGAGTATGGCTACACCTTC. Translation: CSVEDRQPGTEYGYTF.

This clone was detected once. Other nucleotide sequences in the sample specify the same CDR3. This chain connects TRBV18 to TRBJ2-2, with 8 nucleotides matching TRBD1. Germline V gene sequence: CDR1 KGHSH, CDR2 LQKENI. J was trimmed by 2 bases and V by 3 bases; bases with no gene match: 5. The CDR3 is 16 residues long. The CDR3 loop is CASSPQGAGNTGELFF. The CDR3 DNA follows: TGTGCCAGCTCACCTCAGGGGGCAGGAAACACCGGGGAGCTGTTTTTT.

The chain employs TRBV4-3 and TRBJ2-2; no clear D. From germline, CDR1 is LGHNA and CDR2 YSLEER. V was trimmed by 2 bases and J by 5 bases, leaving 9 bases between them. The CDR3 is 14 residues long. The CDR3 DNA follows: TGCGCCAGCAGCCAAACTCAATTTACCGGGGAGCTGTTTTTT. Translated: CASSQTQFTGELFF.

This chain uses TRBV24-1 with TRBJ2-4; D remains ambiguous. The V end was cut by 2 bases, the J end by 6 bases, with 7 bases between. The CDR3 covers 13 residues. Germline CDR1 and CDR2: KGHDR and SFDVKD. The CDR3 DNA sequence: TGTGCCACCAGTGATTCGAGCCCAAACATTCAGTACTTC. Amino acids: CATSDSSPNIQYF.

The V call is TRBV4-3, the J call TRBJ2-3; TRBD2 matches at 12 bases. The CDR3 covers 19 residues. Trimming took 0 bases from V and 4 from J; bases not matched to a gene: 11. Germline V gene sequence: CDR1 LGHNA, CDR2 YSLEER. The CDR3 DNA sequence: TGCGCCAGCAGCCAAGAAACCACTCTAGCGGGGGGGTTCGCAGATACGCAGTATTTT. This encodes CASSQETTLAGGFADTQYF.

The rearrangement joins TRBV10-1 to TRBJ1-2; D perhaps matches TRBD1 (6 bases). In germline, CDR1 is WNHNN, CDR2 SYGVQD (reference sequence). V was trimmed by 4 bases and J by 6 bases, leaving 12 bases between them. The CDR3 sequence is 13 residues long. CDR3 coding DNA: TGCGCCAGCAGTGCAGGGGTCGGTAATGGCTACACCTTC. It is translated as CASSAGVGNGYTF.

The CDR3 protein is CASSLPAGGPANEQFF. CDR3 bases: TGTGCCAGCAGCTTGCCTGCGGGGGGGCCGGCCAATGAGCAGTTCTTC. The genes are TRBV5-4 and TRBJ2-1, with 9 bases matching TRBD2. The CDR3 length is 16 residues. The germline gives CDR1 SGHNT, CDR2 YYREEE (reference sequence). Trimming removed 1 base from V and 6 bases from J; junction bases left unmatched: 8.

In this sample, this clone turned up a few times. The rearrangement links TRBV30 to TRBJ1-5, with 7 nucleotides matching TRBD1. Germline trimming cut 1 base from V and 6 bases from J; bases unmatched to any gene: 3. Germline CDR1 and CDR2: GTSNPN and SVGIG (reference sequence). The CDR3 is made up of 13 amino acids. CDR3 coding DNA: TGTGCCTGGAGTGATTACAGGGGTCAGCCCCAGCATTTT. This translates into CAWSDYRGQPQHF.

The V call is TRBV10-3, the J call TRBJ1-1, with D possibly matching TRBD1 (5 bases). Per the germline V gene, CDR1 is ENHRY and CDR2 is SYGVKD. This CDR3 is built from 15 residues. V lost 3 bases to trimming and J lost 4 bases, with 15 bases between them. The DNA for the CDR3 is TGTGCCATCAGTGATCCGGCCAGGGAGGGCACTGAAGCTTTCTTT. Its translation is CAISDPAREGTEAFF.

This sequence joins TRBV2 and TRBJ2-1, with 8 bases matching TRBD2. This CDR3 has 17 amino acids. CDR1 SNHLY and CDR2 FYNNEI come from the germline V gene. V shed 6 bases, J shed 1 base, and the junction held 11 bases outside the gene matches. The CDR3 sequence: CASRSFREGTSYNEQFF. CDR3 nucleotide sequence: TGTGCCAGCAGGAGCTTCCGGGAGGGCACGTCCTACAATGAGCAGTTCTTC.

This chain links TRBV6-6 with TRBJ2-5, with a weak D call TRBD2 (5 bases). The germline CDR1 and CDR2 sequences are MNHNY and SVGAGI (reference sequence). The CDR3 sequence is 12 residues long. Trimming left V 6 bases short and J 2 bases short, with 7 bases between. The CDR3: CASRLDQETQYF. The DNA for the CDR3 is TGTGCCAGCAGACTAGATCAAGAGACCCAGTACTTC.

V and J are TRBV6-5 and TRBJ2-2, with D possibly matching TRBD2 (5 bases). The CDR3 runs 15 residues. Germline V gene lookup returns CDR1 MNHEY and CDR2 SVGAGI. Trimming took 6 bases from V and 5 from J, leaving 16 bases between them. CDR3 DNA sequence: TGTGCCAGCAGCCCAGGCCGTGGGGAGACCGGGGAGCTGTTTTTT. It specifies CASSPGRGETGELFF.

This clone was observed a handful of times. The V and J genes are TRBV7-9 and TRBJ1-3, with D perhaps TRBD1 (5 bases). V lost 5 bases, J lost 1 base, and 12 bases lay in between. The germline CDR1 and CDR2 sequences are SEHNR and FQNEAQ (reference sequence). CDR3 size: 15 residues. CDR3 amino acids: CASSPQGASGNTIYF. The DNA for the CDR3 is TGTGCCAGCAGCCCCCAAGGGGCTTCTGGAAACACCATATATTTT.

This chain's CDR3 is CSASETGGDEKLFF. DNA for the CDR3: TGCAGTGCTAGTGAGACAGGGGGCGATGAAAAACTGTTTTTT. The rearrangement links TRBV20-1 to TRBJ1-4; 10 nucleotides line up with TRBD1. The ends lost 3 bases at V and 6 bases at J; junction bases unmatched: 4. The CDR3 runs to 14 residues. Germline V gene sequence: CDR1 DFQATT, CDR2 SNEGSKA (reference sequence).